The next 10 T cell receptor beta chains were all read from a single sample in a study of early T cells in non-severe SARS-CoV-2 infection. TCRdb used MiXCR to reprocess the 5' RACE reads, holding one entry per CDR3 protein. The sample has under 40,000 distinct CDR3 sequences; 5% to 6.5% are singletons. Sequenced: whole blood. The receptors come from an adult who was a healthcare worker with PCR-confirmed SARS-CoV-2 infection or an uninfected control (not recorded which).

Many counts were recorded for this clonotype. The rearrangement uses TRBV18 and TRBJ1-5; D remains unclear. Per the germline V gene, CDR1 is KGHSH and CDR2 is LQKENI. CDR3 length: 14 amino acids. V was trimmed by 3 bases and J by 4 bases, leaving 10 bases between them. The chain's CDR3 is CASSPLERNQPQHF. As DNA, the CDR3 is TGTGCCAGCTCACCCCTAGAGCGGAATCAGCCCCAGCATTTT.

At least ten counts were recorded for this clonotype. CDR3 sequence reads: CAISTTGSDTEAFF. The CDR3 coding sequence is TGTGCCATCAGCACGACAGGGTCCGACACTGAAGCTTTCTTT. V is TRBV10-3 and J is TRBJ1-1; TRBD1 matches 7 bases. CDR1 is ENHRY, CDR2 SYGVKD, per germline. V lost 6 bases, J lost 3 bases, and 7 bases stayed unmatched. The CDR3 totals 14 residues.

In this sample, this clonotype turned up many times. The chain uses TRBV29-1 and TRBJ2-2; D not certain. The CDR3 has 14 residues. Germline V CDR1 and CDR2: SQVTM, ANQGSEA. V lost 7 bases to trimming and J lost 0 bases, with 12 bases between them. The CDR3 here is CSAMDGTNTGELFF. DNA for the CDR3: TGCAGCGCCATGGACGGAACGAACACCGGGGAGCTGTTTTTT.

CDR3 sequence: CASSLARDNQPQHF. CDR3 bases: TGTGCCAGCAGCTTAGCGAGGGATAATCAGCCCCAGCATTTT. V is TRBV7-9 and J is TRBJ1-5; D ambiguous. The V end lost 0 bases, the J end lost 4 bases, and 7 bases lay between the germline ends. The CDR3 extends over 14 amino acids. CDR1 and CDR2 from the germline V gene are SEHNR and FQNEAQ (reference sequence). Full variable domain (missing parts from reference TRBV7-9 and TRBJ1-5): DTGVSQNPRHKITKRGQNVTFRCDPISEHNRLYWYRQTLGQGPEFLTYFQNEAQLEKSRLLSDRFSAERPKGSFSTLEIQRTEQGDSAMYLCASSLARDNQPQHFGDGTRLSIL.

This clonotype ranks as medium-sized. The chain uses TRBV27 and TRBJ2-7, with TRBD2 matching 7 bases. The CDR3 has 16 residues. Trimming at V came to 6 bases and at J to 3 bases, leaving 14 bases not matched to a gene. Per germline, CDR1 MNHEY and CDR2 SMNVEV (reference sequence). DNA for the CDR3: TGTGCCAGCAGCCCCATAGCGGGCGGAGGTTTCTACGAGCAGTACTTC. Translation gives CASSPIAGGGFYEQYF.

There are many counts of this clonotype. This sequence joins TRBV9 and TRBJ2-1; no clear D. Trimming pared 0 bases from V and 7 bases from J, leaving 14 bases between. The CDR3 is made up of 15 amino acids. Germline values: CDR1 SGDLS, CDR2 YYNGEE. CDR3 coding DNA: TGTGCCAGCAGCGTAGTAGACTCCTTCAATAATGAGCAGTTCTTC. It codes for CASSVVDSFNNEQFF.

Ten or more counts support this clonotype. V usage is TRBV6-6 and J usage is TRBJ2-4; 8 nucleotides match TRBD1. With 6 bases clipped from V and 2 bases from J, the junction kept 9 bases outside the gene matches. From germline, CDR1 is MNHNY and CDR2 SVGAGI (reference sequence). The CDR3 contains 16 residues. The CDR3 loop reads CASSLDRAGSKNIQYF. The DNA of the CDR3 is TGTGCCAGCAGCCTGGACAGGGCAGGATCCAAAAACATTCAGTACTTC.

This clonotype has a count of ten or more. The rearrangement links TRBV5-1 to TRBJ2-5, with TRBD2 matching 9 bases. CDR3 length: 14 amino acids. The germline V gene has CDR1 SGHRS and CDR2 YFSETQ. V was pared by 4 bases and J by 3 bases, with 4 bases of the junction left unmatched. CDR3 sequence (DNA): TGCGCCAGCAGCGCGAGACTAGCGGAAGAGACCCAGTACTTC. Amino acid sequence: CASSARLAEETQYF.

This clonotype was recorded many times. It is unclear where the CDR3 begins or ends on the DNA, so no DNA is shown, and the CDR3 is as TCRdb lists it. The CDR3 spells CASSLCRQGYKKNCFF. The chain recombines TRBV18 with TRBJ1-4; TRBD1, the D gene given by the table, was not confirmed from the DNA. Both ends counted, the CDR3 spans 16 residues. Germline V gene lookup returns CDR1 KGHSH and CDR2 LQKENI.

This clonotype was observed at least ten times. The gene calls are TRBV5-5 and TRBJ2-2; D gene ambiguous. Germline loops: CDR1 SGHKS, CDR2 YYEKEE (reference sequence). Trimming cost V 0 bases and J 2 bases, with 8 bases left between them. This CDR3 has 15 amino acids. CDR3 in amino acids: CASSLAVANTGELFF. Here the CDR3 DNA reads TGTGCCAGCAGCTTGGCCGTAGCCAACACCGGGGAGCTGTTTTTT.